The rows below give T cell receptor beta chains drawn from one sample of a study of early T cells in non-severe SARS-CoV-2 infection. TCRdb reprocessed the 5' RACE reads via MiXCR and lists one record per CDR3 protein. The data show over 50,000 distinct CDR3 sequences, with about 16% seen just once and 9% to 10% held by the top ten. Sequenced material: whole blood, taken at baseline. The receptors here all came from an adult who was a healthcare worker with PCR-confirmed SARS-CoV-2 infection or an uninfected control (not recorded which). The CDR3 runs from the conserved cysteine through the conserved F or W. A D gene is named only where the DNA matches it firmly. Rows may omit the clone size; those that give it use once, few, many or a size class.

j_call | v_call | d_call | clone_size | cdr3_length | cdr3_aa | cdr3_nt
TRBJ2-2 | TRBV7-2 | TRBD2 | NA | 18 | CASSRRAGVTPRGGELFF | TGTGCCAGCAGTCGCAGAGCGGGGGTGACCCCGAGAGGCGGGGAGCTGTTTTTT
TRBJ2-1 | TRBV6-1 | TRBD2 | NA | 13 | CASSAGLVFEQFF | TGTGCCAGCAGTGCCGGACTAGTGTTTGAGCAGTTCTTC
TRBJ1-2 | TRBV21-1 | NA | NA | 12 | CASSTGGYGYTF | TGTGCCAGCAGCACCGGGGGCTATGGCTACACCTTC
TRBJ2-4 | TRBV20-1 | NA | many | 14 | CSAPAGFTGDIQYF | TGCAGTGCTCCGGCTGGTTTTACTGGGGACATTCAGTACTTC
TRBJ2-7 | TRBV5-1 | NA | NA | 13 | CASSLQGSYEQYF | TGCGCCAGCAGCCTCCAGGGGTCCTACGAGCAGTACTTC
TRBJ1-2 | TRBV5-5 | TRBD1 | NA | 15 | CASSGSYTGDYGYTF | TGTGCCAGCAGCGGGTCCTATACAGGGGACTATGGCTACACCTTC
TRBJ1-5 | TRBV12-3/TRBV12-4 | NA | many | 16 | CASSYGGGIGNQPQHF | TGTGCCAGCAGTTACGGTGGGGGAATCGGCAATCAGCCCCAGCATTTT
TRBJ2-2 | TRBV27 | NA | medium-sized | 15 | CASSLNLGTGGELFF | TGTGCCAGCAGTCTAAATCTTGGGACCGGCGGGGAGCTGTTTTTT
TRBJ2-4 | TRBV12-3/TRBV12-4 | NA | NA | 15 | CASSFRERAKNIQYF | TGTGCCAGCAGTTTCCGGGAGAGGGCCAAAAACATTCAGTACTTC
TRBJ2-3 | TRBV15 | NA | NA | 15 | CATSRDMEVTDTQYF | TGTGCCACCAGCAGAGATATGGAGGTAACAGATACGCAGTATTTT
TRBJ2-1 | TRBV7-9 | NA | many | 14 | CASSQGQSYNEQFF | TGTGCCAGCAGTCAAGGACAGTCCTACAATGAGCAGTTCTTC
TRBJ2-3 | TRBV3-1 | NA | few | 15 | CASSQRLVSTDTQYF | TGTGCCAGCAGCCAGAGACTGGTGAGCACAGATACGCAGTATTTT
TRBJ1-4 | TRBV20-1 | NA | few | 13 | CSAPEGPIGKLFF | TGCAGTGCCCCGGAGGGGCCCATAGGGAAACTGTTTTTT
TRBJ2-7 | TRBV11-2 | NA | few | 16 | CASSSSGLQGTGEQYF | TGTGCCAGCAGTTCCAGCGGGCTACAGGGAACGGGGGAGCAGTACTTC
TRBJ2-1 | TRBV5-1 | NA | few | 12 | CASSAPYNEQFF | TGCGCCAGCAGCGCACCTTACAATGAGCAGTTCTTC